The 27 T cell receptor beta chains given below trace back to one sample, sequenced in a study of blood T cell repertoires in COVID-19. Repertoires were generated with immunoSEQ multiplex PCR, while TCRdb's copy carries only in-frame clones and drops some. The sample lists around 310,000 clones, 90% occurring once. What was sequenced was peripheral blood. Receptors were obtained from a middle-aged woman with COVID-19, enrolled during active disease.

The DNA for the CDR3 is TGCAGCGTAGTACAGGGGTCTGGGGCCAACGTCCTGACTTTC. As protein: CSVVQGSGANVLTF. This rearrangement joins TRBV29-1 to TRBJ2-6; 7 bases match TRBD1. Germline V gene lookup returns CDR1 SQVTM and CDR2 ANQGSEA. The CDR3 covers 14 residues. V gave up 6 bases and J gave up 1 base; unmatched junction bases: 3.

The chain uses TRBV19 and TRBJ1-6; TRBD1 might be the D (6 bases). Between the trimmed V and J ends, which lost 9 bases and 0 bases, there was a span of 12 bases. Germline lookup yields CDR1 LNHDA and CDR2 SQIVND (reference sequence). This CDR3 region has 15 residues. The CDR3 nucleotides are TGTGCCAGCAGGACAGAGGGCTCCTATAATTCACCCCTCCACTTT. The encoded protein is CASRTEGSYNSPLHF. The variable domain in full, with the rest retrieved from reference TRBV19 and TRBJ1-6, is DGGITQSPKYLFRKEGQNVTLSCEQNLNHDAMYWYRQDPGQGLRLIYYSQIVNDFQKGDIAEGYSVSREKKESFPLTVTSAQKNPTAFYLCASRTEGSYNSPLHFGNGTRLTVT.

The V and J genes are TRBV18 and TRBJ1-2, with D perhaps matching TRBD1 (5 bases). The CDR3 totals 13 residues. CDR1 is KGHSH and CDR2 is LQKENI in the germline V gene. The V gene lost 0 bases and the J gene lost 6 bases, with 8 bases spanning the gap. In DNA form, the CDR3 reads TGTGCCAGCTCACCACCGTGGGGGGATGGCTACACCTTC. This codes for CASSPPWGDGYTF.

The chain uses TRBV27 and TRBJ1-2, with TRBD1 matching 11 bases. This CDR3 has 15 residues. CDR1 and CDR2 (germline): MNHEY, SMNVEV (reference sequence). The J segment lost 1 base and the V segment lost 6 bases, leaving 4 bases of the junction unmatched. This chain's CDR3 is CASRDRGRVNYGYTF. CDR3 DNA sequence: TGTGCCAGCAGGGACAGGGGGCGCGTTAACTATGGCTACACCTTC.

This chain connects TRBV5-1 to TRBJ1-1, with 7 bases matching TRBD1. The germline V gene encodes CDR1 SGHRS and CDR2 YFSETQ. This CDR3 spans 15 amino acids. V dropped 4 bases and J dropped 7; count of bases not matched to a gene: 13. CDR3 DNA: TGCGCCAGCAGCCCGGGACAGACGGGCAGTGATGAAGCTTTCTTT. It yields the protein CASSPGQTGSDEAFF.

The chain combines TRBV11-2 with TRBJ1-2; D might be TRBD1 (6 bases). V lost 2 bases and J lost 6, with 19 bases in between. Germline CDR1 and CDR2: SGHAT and FQNNGV. This CDR3 has 16 residues. CDR3 sequence reads: CASSLKTGPPGNGYTF. In DNA form, the CDR3 reads TGTGCCAGCAGCTTAAAGACAGGACCTCCCGGCAATGGCTACACCTTC.

This chain joins TRBV6-5 and TRBJ2-4; 9 nucleotides agree with TRBD1. Germline-derived CDR1 and CDR2 are MNHEY and SVGAGI. This CDR3 is 14 amino acids long. The V gene end was trimmed by 6 bases and the J gene end by 7 bases; junction bases not matched to a gene: 7. The CDR3, as DNA: TGTGCCAGCAGCCGGTACAGGGGGCAGAACATTCAGTACTTC. Translated, it gives CASSRYRGQNIQYF.

The chain joins TRBV6-2 or TRBV6-3 to TRBJ1-5; D is uncertain. CDR3 length: 14 residues. CDR1 is MNHEY and CDR2 is SVGEGT in the germline V gene. V was cut by 0 bases and J by 7 bases, with 10 bases left in between. Here the CDR3 DNA reads TGTGCCAGCAGTTACTCGACTGATCCCCAGCCCCAGCATTTT. Translated, it gives CASSYSTDPQPQHF.

The gene calls are TRBV7-2 and TRBJ2-1, with TRBD2 identical over 7 bases. The V and J ends lost 5 bases and 6 bases, in that order; junction bases with no gene match: 10. This CDR3 is built from 15 residues. The germline gives CDR1 SGHTA, CDR2 FQGNSA. CDR3 sequence (DNA): TGTGCCAGCAGCCCTAGCGGAGTATCGGGCAATGAGCAGTTCTTC. This translates into CASSPSGVSGNEQFF.

The rearrangement links TRBV6-2 or TRBV6-3 to TRBJ2-1; 9 nucleotides agree with TRBD1. In germline, CDR1 is MNHEY, CDR2 SVGEGT. V lost 6 bases, J lost 4 bases, and 4 bases stayed unmatched. This CDR3 is built from 14 residues. The CDR3 bases are TGTGCCAGCAGCACAGGGGGCGGGTACAATGAGCAGTTCTTC. Amino acid sequence: CASSTGGGYNEQFF.

The rearrangement links TRBV30 to TRBJ2-1, with 8 bases that match TRBD2. The CDR3 sequence is 16 residues long. Germline lookup yields CDR1 GTSNPN and CDR2 SVGIG (reference sequence). Trimming cost V 3 bases and J 5 bases; bases outside gene matches: 12. Here the CDR3 DNA reads TGTGCCTGGAGCCGGGGGGGGGCTAGTAGGGACAATGAGCAGTTCTTC. Its translation: CAWSRGGASRDNEQFF.

The gene calls are TRBV7-9 and TRBJ2-6; no definite D call. Germline V CDR1 and CDR2: SEHNR, FQNEAQ (reference sequence). Trimming stripped 4 bases from V and 0 bases from J, with 4 bases between. The CDR3 loop spans 14 amino acids. CDR3 DNA sequence: TGTGCCAGCAGCTCCAACTCTGGGGCCAACGTCCTGACTTTC. Amino acid sequence: CASSSNSGANVLTF.

This chain connects TRBV7-9 to TRBJ2-5, with 7 positions matching TRBD1. The CDR3 length is 16 residues. Germline CDR1 SEHNR, CDR2 FQNEAQ (reference sequence). The ends lost 6 bases at V and 0 bases at J; junction bases unmatched: 10. CDR3 protein: CASRGKLGQYQETQYF. CDR3 sequence (DNA): TGTGCCAGCAGGGGGAAACTGGGACAGTACCAAGAGACCCAGTACTTC.

This clone was seen just once. This chain connects TRBV30 to TRBJ2-2, with a possible D match to TRBD1 (7 bases). The CDR3 runs 15 residues. Germline CDR1 is GTSNPN and CDR2 is SVGIG (reference sequence). V shed 4 bases and J shed 5 bases, with 17 bases lying between them. The CDR3 reads CAWIRGQAGTGELFF. CDR3 nucleotide sequence: TGTGCCTGGATCCGAGGACAGGCGGGGACCGGGGAGCTGTTTTTT.

The chain couples TRBV28 to TRBJ1-1; D is undetermined. CDR3 length equals 15 residues. V lost 3 bases to trimming and J lost 0 bases, with 11 bases between them. Germline CDR1 MDHEN, CDR2 SYDVKM. DNA for the CDR3: TGTGCCAGCAGTTTCCGTCGGGGAGTGAACACTGAAGCTTTCTTT. Encoded protein: CASSFRRGVNTEAFF.

This clone was observed once. V and J are TRBV28 and TRBJ1-6; D possibly corresponds to TRBD1 (6 bases). CDR3 size: 14 residues. Germline V CDR1 and CDR2: MDHEN, SYDVKM. V was cut by 3 bases and J by 7 bases, with 10 bases left in between. CDR3 region: CASSFRGANSPLHF. The CDR3 DNA is TGTGCCAGCAGTTTTCGGGGGGCGAATTCACCCCTCCACTTT. The full variable domain, with the rest looked up from reference TRBV28 and TRBJ1-6, is DVKVTQSSRYLVKRTGEKVFLECVQDMDHENMFWYRQDPGLGLRLIYFSYDVKMKEKGDIPEGYSVSREKKERFSLILESASTNQTSMYLCASSFRGANSPLHFGNGTRLTVT.

Worth noting for this clone: Other nucleotide sequences in the sample specify the same CDR3. The gene calls are TRBV29-1 and TRBJ2-5; 11 bases agree with TRBD2. The trim removed 5 bases at V and 4 bases at J, leaving 0 bases unmatched. The CDR3 contains 12 residues. Germline assignment: CDR1 SQVTM and CDR2 ANQGSEA. CDR3 residues: CSVLAGGETQYF. Here the CDR3 DNA reads TGCAGCGTTCTAGCGGGAGGAGAGACCCAGTACTTC.

The genes are TRBV20-1 and TRBJ2-7; D not resolved. Trimming cost V 7 bases and J 2 bases, with 9 bases left between them. Germline CDR1 DFQATT, CDR2 SNEGSKA (reference sequence). There are 11 residues in the CDR3. CDR3 sequence: CSGESPYEQYF. CDR3 bases: TGCAGTGGCGAGTCTCCCTACGAGCAGTACTTC.

This clone was counted between two and nine times. The V gene is TRBV6-2 or TRBV6-3, the J gene TRBJ1-2; maybe TRBD1 (6 bases). Germline values: CDR1 MNHEY, CDR2 SVGEGT. V shed 4 bases and J shed 8 bases, with 11 bases lying between them. The CDR3 sequence is 12 residues long. The CDR3 sequence: CASSSTGVGYTF. The CDR3 nucleotides read TGTGCCAGCAGTTCGACAGGAGTCGGCTACACCTTC.

In DNA form, the CDR3 reads TGTGCCAGCCGACATTCTCTGGAAGCTTTCTTT. Its protein is CASRHSLEAFF. The genes are TRBV27 and TRBJ1-1; D call uncertain. Between the trimmed V and J ends, which lost 8 bases and 8 bases, there was a span of 12 bases. Germline CDR1 MNHEY, CDR2 SMNVEV (reference sequence). The CDR3 is 11 residues long.

V usage is TRBV11-3 and J usage is TRBJ2-1, with TRBD2 as a possible D gene (6 bases). V gave up 3 bases and J gave up 0 bases, with 9 bases separating them. Germline CDR1 is SGHNT and CDR2 is YENEEA. The CDR3 is 15 amino acids. The CDR3: CASSFSGSSYNEQFF. For the CDR3, the DNA is TGTGCCAGCAGCTTTAGCGGTAGCTCCTACAATGAGCAGTTCTTC.

The chain combines TRBV3-1 (or the pseudogene TRBV3-2) with TRBJ2-4; D may be TRBD1 (6 bases). The CDR3 has 16 residues. Trimming pared 5 bases from V and 4 bases from J, leaving 18 bases between. From germline, CDR1 is LGHDT and CDR2 YNNKEL (reference sequence). The DNA for the CDR3 is TGTGCCAGCAGCTCGAACACGCGCGGACAGAAAAACATTCAGTACTTC. Protein sequence: CASSSNTRGQKNIQYF.

The chain joins TRBV9 to TRBJ2-1, with 12 nucleotides matching TRBD1. J was trimmed by 6 bases and V by 0 bases; bases with no gene match: 7. Germline V CDR1 and CDR2: SGDLS, YYNGEE. This CDR3 region has 17 residues. The CDR3 loop reads CASSVGPGTGGLNEQFF. The CDR3 nucleotides read TGTGCCAGCAGCGTAGGCCCCGGGACAGGGGGCCTCAATGAGCAGTTCTTC.

The chain uses TRBV5-1 and TRBJ2-5; 12 nucleotides match TRBD1. V lost 4 bases and J lost 4; bases outside the gene matches: 11. The V gene's germline CDR1 is SGHRS and CDR2 YFSETQ. The CDR3 is 17 amino acids. CDR3: CASSGGQGAPLGETQYF. As DNA, the CDR3 is TGCGCCAGCAGCGGGGGACAGGGGGCTCCCCTGGGAGAGACCCAGTACTTC.

This chain joins TRBV5-1 and TRBJ2-3; 8 nucleotides align to TRBD1. Germline V gene lookup returns CDR1 SGHRS and CDR2 YFSETQ. CDR3 length equals 17 residues. Trimming took 1 base from V and 5 from J; bases not matched to a gene: 12. CDR3 in DNA: TGCGCCAGCAGCTTGCCGCTCGGACAGGGTGGCGGAGATACGCAGTATTTT. Its protein product is CASSLPLGQGGGDTQYF. The full variable domain, with the rest looked up from reference TRBV5-1 and TRBJ2-3, is KAGVTQTPRYLIKTRGQQVTLSCSPISGHRSVSWYQQTPGQGLQFLFEYFSETQRNKGNFPGRFSGRQFSNSRSEMNVSTLELGDSALYLCASSLPLGQGGGDTQYFGPGTRLTVL.

The chain carries TRBV5-1 and TRBJ2-7; 7 nucleotides line up with TRBD1. Trimming at V came to 4 bases and at J to 0 bases, leaving 13 bases not matched to a gene. The CDR3 is made up of 17 amino acids. Germline V gene data show CDR1 as SGHRS and CDR2 as YFSETQ. CDR3 bases: TGCGCCAGCAGCGCTTATCGACAGGGCCCTTCCTCCTACGAGCAGTACTTC. Encoded protein: CASSAYRQGPSSYEQYF.

This clone showed up just once. The CDR3 DNA reads as TGTGCCAGCAGCTTAGCGGGAGGAAGCTCCTACGAGCAGTACTTC. Translating gives CASSLAGGSSYEQYF. The V gene is TRBV7-6, the J gene TRBJ2-7; possible D gene TRBD2, 6 bases. Trimming shortened V by 0 bases and J by 0 bases, and 9 bases separated the two germline ends. The CDR3 runs to 15 residues. Germline assignment: CDR1 SGHVS and CDR2 FNYEAQ.